This TCR beta chain was recorded in a study of Tregs in tolerant kidney transplant recipients. The CDR3 length is 13 residues. Germline V gene data show CDR1 as MNHEY and CDR2 as SVGAGI. J gave up 4 bases and V 4 bases, and 3 bases lay outside the gene matches. Regarding this clone: Its antigen remains unidentified.

General study points: Nucleotide sequences could not be compared across some patients' samples due to primer changes. Biological reproducibility was not directly addressed, but technical replication error appeared minimal. Antigen-driven expansion was suggested because donor-specific Tregs expanded more than all Tregs in tolerant patients.

Unstimulated Tregs (CD4+CD25+CD127-) and CD4+CD25- non-Tregs were sorted from PBMCs. Produced via immunoSEQ multiplex PCR; TCRdb's table is partial and in-frame only. The sample has some 71,000 clones, about 88% seen once. The receptor was derived from a human donor who received a combined kidney and bone marrow transplant. The J gene is TRBJ2-7, the V gene TRBV6-5; 8 nucleotides match TRBD1. The sequences come from CD4+ T cells from blood, collected before the transplant. CDR3 loop: CASSFRQGYEQYF. The CDR3 nucleotides read TGTGCCAGCAGTTTTCGACAGGGGTACGAGCAGTACTTC.